This T cell receptor beta chain appears in the sequencing data of a study of long-term antiretroviral therapy in people with HIV. The germline gives CDR1 SGDLS, CDR2 YYNGEE. V gave up 0 bases and J gave up 0 bases, with 7 bases separating them. The CDR3 has 15 amino acids. No donor had fewer than one pre-ART PBMC sample or fewer than two post-ART PBMC samples. The assay used was immunoSEQ (version v3.0), run at survey level. The table came from immunoSEQ multiplex PCR; TCRdb's copy has only in-frame clones and leaves some out. The sample holds roughly 17,000 clones, 79% seen once. A remark on this clone: The antigen remains unidentified.

Whole-study findings and limits: The clones with expansion before ART were dominant in the repertoire at all time points. Repertoires from HIV showed CDR3 length ranges narrower than those of controls. Despite increasing after ART, diversity remained lower than that of transplant donor controls.

This receptor was taken from a man under 40 with HIV. This specimen was unsorted PBMCs, taken at the start of antiretroviral therapy. V gene TRBV9 combines with J gene TRBJ1-3; D is perhaps TRBD1 (6 bases). The CDR3 sequence is CASSVGGPSGNTIYF. CDR3 bases: TGTGCCAGCAGCGTAGGGGGGCCCTCTGGAAACACCATATATTTT.